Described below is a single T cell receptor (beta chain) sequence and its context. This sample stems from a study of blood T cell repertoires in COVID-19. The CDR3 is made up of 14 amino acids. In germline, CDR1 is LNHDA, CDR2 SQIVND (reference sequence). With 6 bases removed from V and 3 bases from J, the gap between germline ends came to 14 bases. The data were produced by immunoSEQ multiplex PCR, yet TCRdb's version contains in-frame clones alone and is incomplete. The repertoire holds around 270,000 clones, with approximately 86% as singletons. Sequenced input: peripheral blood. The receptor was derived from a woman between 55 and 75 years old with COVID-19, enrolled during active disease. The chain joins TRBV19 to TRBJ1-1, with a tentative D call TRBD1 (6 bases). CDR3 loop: CASSQQGRDTEAFF. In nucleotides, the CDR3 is TGTGCCAGTAGCCAACAGGGACGTGACACTGAAGCTTTCTTT.